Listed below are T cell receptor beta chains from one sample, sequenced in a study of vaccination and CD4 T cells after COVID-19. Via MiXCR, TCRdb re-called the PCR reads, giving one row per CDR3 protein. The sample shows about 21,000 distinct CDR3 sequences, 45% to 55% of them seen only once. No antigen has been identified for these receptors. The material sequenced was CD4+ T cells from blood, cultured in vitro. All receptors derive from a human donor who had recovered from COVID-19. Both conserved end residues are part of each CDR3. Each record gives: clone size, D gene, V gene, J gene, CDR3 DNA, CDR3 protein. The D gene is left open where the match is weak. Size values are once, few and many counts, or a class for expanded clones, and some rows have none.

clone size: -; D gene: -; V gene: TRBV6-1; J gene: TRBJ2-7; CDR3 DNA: TGTGCCAGCAGGGCCTCCTACGAGCAGTACTTC; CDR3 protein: CASRASYEQYF
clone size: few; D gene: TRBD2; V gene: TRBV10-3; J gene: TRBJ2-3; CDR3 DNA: TGTGCTACGGCGGGGGGGCGGGAAGATACGCAGTATTTT; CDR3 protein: CATAGGREDTQYF
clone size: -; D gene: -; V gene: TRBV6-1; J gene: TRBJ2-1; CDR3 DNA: TGTGCCAGCAGACGCGGGAAGGGAGGATTGAATGAGCAGTTCTTC; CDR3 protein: CASRRGKGGLNEQFF
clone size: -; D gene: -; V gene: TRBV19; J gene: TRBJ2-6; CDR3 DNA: TGTGCCAGTAGGCCCCGGGACGGTGAAGCCAACGTCCTGACTTTC; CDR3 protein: CASRPRDGEANVLTF
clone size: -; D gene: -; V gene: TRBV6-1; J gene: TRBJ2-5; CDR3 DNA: TGTGCCAGTGAGCGCCTGGGGGTAAACCTCCAAGAGACCCAGTACTTC; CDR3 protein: CASERLGVNLQETQYF
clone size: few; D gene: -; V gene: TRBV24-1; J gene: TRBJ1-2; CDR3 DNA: TGTGCCACCAGTGATGGGACCCCTTGGGGTGGCTACACCTTC; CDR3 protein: CATSDGTPWGGYTF
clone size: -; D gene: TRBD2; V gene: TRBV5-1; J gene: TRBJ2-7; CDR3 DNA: TGCGCCAGCAGCTTGAGCGGGGGAGACTACGAGCAGTACTTC; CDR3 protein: CASSLSGGDYEQYF
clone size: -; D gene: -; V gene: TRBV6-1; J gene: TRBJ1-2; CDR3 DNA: TGTGCCAGCAGTCCTGTTGTTACGGTAACTGGAGGACGTGGCTACACCTTC; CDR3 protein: CASSPVVTVTGGRGYTF
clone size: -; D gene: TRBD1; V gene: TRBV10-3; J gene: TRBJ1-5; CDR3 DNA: TGTGCCATCAGTGATAGTACAGGGGATCAGCCCCAGCATTTT; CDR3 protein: CAISDSTGDQPQHF
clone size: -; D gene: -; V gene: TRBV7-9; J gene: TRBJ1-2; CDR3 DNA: TGTGCCAGCAGCCCTTCAGGGCTGCTCTATGGCTACACCTTC; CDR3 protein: CASSPSGLLYGYTF
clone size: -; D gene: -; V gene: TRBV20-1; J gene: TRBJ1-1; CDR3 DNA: TGCAGTGCTAGACTCCCCCTGAGACAGAACACTGAAGCTTTCTTT; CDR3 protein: CSARLPLRQNTEAFF
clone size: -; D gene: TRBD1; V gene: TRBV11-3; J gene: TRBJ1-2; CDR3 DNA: TGTGCCAGCAGCAAGGGACAGGGGAACTATGGCTACACCTTC; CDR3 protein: CASSKGQGNYGYTF
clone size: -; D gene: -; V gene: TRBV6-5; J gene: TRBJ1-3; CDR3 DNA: TGTGCCAGCAGTTACTCGCGGAGGCCGCAGAGCTCTGGAAACACCATATATTTT; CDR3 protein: CASSYSRRPQSSGNTIYF
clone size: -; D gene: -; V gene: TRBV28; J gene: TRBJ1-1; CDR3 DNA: TGTGCCAGCAGTTTAAGGTCCATCAACACTGAAGCTTTCTTT; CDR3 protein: CASSLRSINTEAFF
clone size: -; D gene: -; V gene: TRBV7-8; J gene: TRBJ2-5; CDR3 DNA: TGTGCCAGCAGCTTAGATGGGGAGGAGACCCAGTACTTC; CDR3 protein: CASSLDGEETQYF
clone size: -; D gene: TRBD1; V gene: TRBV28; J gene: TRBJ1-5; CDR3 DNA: TGTGCCAGCAGTCCCGGGGACAGGGGACTCAATCAGCCCCAGCATTTT; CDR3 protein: CASSPGDRGLNQPQHF
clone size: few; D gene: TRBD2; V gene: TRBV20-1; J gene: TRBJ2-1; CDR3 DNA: TGCAGTGCTCAGCTACCTCTAGCGGCCCTGCGCCATGAGCAGTTCTTC; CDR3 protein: CSAQLPLAALRHEQFF
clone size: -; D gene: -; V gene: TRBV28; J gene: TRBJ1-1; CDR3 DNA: TGTGCCAGCAGTACCCCGGGGATAGTCACTGAAGCTTTCTTT; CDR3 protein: CASSTPGIVTEAFF
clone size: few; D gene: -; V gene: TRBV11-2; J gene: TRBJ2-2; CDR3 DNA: TGTGCCAGCAGCTTAGAGCGTAGCGGGGAGCTGTTTTTT; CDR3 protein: CASSLERSGELFF
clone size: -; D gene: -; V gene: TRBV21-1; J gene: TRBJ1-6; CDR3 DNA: TGTGCCAGCAGCCCCCTACGGACGGACTATTATAATTCACCCCTCCACTTT; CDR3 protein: CASSPLRTDYYNSPLHF
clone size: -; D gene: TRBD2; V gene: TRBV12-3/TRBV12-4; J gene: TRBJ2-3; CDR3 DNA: TGTGCCAGCAGCCCCCTAGCGGGGATGCAGTATTTT; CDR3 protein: CASSPLAGMQYF
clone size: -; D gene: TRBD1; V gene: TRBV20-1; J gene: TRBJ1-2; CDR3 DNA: TGCAGTGCTAGCCGGGACAGGGCGAGCGGCTACACCTTC; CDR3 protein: CSASRDRASGYTF
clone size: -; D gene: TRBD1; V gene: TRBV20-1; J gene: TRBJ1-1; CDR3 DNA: TGCAGTGCTAGAGATCTTAGGGGGCAGGCTGAAGCTTTCTTT; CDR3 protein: CSARDLRGQAEAFF
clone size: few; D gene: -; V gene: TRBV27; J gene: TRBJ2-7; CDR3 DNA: TGTGCCAGCAGTTTAGGGGGCGGGTACTCCTACGAGCAGTACTTC; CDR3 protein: CASSLGGGYSYEQYF
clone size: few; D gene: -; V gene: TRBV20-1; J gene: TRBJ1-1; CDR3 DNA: TGCAGTGTCCCCCCCGGGGATCAGAGCGGGGACACTGAAGCTTTCTTT; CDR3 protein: CSVPPGDQSGDTEAFF
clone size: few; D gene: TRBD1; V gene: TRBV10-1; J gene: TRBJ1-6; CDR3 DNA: TGCGCCAGCAACAGGGGGGGCAGGGAGATCCTTGGGTCACCCCTCCACTTT; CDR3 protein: CASNRGGREILGSPLHF
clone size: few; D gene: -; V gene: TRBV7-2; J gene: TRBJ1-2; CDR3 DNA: TGTGCCAGCAGCCCCAGAAGCCGGGGCTACACCTTC; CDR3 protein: CASSPRSRGYTF
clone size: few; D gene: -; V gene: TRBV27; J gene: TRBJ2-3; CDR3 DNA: TGTGCCAGCAGTTTAGTAGGACGAAAAAGCACAGATACGCAGTATTTT; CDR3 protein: CASSLVGRKSTDTQYF
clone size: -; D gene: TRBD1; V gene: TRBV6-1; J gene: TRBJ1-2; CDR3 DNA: TGTGCCAGCTCCACTACAGGGGCGCCTGGCTATGGCTACACCTTC; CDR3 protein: CASSTTGAPGYGYTF
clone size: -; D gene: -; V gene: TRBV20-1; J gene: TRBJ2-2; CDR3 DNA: TGCAGTGCCCCGGGACCTACTGACACCGGGGAGCTGTTTTTT; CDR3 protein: CSAPGPTDTGELFF
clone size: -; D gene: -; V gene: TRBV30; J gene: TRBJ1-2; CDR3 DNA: TGTGCCTGGAGTGTCAGGACTGATGGCTACACCTTC; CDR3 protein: CAWSVRTDGYTF